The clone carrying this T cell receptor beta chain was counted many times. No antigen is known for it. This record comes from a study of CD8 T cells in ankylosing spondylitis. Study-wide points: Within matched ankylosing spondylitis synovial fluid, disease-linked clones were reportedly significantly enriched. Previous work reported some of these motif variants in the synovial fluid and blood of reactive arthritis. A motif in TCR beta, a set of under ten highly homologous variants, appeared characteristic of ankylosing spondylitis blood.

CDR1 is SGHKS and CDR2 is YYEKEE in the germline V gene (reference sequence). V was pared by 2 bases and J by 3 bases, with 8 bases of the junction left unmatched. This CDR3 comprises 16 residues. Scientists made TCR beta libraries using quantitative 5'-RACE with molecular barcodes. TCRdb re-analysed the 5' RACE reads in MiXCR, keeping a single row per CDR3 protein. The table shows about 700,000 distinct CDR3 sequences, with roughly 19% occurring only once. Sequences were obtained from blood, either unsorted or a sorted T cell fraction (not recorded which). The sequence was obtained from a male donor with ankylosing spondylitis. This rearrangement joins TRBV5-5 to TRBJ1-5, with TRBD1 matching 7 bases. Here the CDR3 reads CASSFTGAKNNQPQHF. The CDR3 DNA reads TGTGCCAGCAGCTTCACAGGGGCGAAAAACAATCAGCCCCAGCATTTT.